This T cell receptor beta chain was sequenced during a study of T cells in Graves' hyperthyroidism and ophthalmopathy (dated by TCRdb to the late 2010s). Regarding the research as a whole: Peripheral blood samples were taken at the time of initial diagnosis, prior to any treatment. To identify TCR V-J signatures that set the groups apart, the researchers used a discovery cohort of 90 to 100 patients, made up of 43 with Graves' ophthalmopathy and some 55 with stable Graves' hyperthyroidism. An independent validation cohort of around 20 hyperthyroidism patients and more than 15 patients who later progressed to ophthalmopathy tested prospective prediction of ophthalmopathy. The 100 or so discovery patients were randomly split 7:3 into training and test sets. In addition, the study compared T-cell repertoires in thyroid tissue and in blood from roughly 6 Graves' hyperthyroidism patients. Once sampling was done, hyperthyroidism patients were given methimazole at a starting dose of 30 mg daily, whereas ophthalmopathy patients were given high-dose intravenous methylprednisolone. According to the paper, TCR Vbeta CDR3 sequencing was carried out on over 130 peripheral blood samples, which came from approximately 41 ophthalmopathy, under 80 hyperthyroidism and about 17 progressor patients. General study outcomes and caveats: No statistical method was used to fix the sample size in advance, and group allocation was not hidden from the investigators. A 13 V-J signature model separated ophthalmopathy from stable hyperthyroidism, with 87.88% sensitivity and roughly 82% specificity in cross-validation and 80%/75% in testing. In validation, the model predicted progression to ophthalmopathy a median of approximately 6.6 months before onset, with about 64% sensitivity and just under 75% specificity. Most expanded thyroid clonotypes (frequency above 0.001) were also detected in blood, a finding suggesting that blood repertoires may reflect thyroid immune responses.

Relative to germline, V is 4 bases shorter and J is 5 bases shorter, with 20 bases between their ends. The CDR3 runs 15 amino acids, cysteine and phenylalanine included. Only the CDR3 portion is preserved as DNA: 45 bases, with reading frame beginning at the first base. Taken from the germline V gene, the CDR1 and CDR2 loops are SQVTM and ANQGSEA. In the ophthalmopathy patients, disease was moderately to severely active, with a Clinical Activity Score of 3 or more, a NOSPECS grade of 4 or more, and a duration of less than 3 months. The study excluded patients with uncontrolled infections, other autoimmune diseases, pregnancy or lactation. Diagnoses were established on the basis of clinical symptoms, serum thyroxine and TRAb, thyroid ultrasound, and orbital computed tomography. PBMCs were separated from around 9.1 ml of fresh peripheral blood using Ficoll-Paque density gradient centrifugation. Total RNA was extracted using Trizol reagent, and RNA quality was assessed on an Agilent 2100 Bioanalyzer.

The TCR beta CDR3 regions were amplified from RNA transcripts. A first-round RT-PCR of the TCR CDR3 used the HTBI primer set with the Qiagen OneStep RT-PCR kit. Libraries were constructed in a second round of multiplex PCR, after which size selection and purification were carried out. The libraries were sequenced on an Illumina HiSeq2000 using paired-end 100 bp reads. The published analysis was carried out like this. SOAPnuke was used to process the raw data, with reads discarded if the reads contained adapters or uncalled bases, had a mean Phred below 15, or lacked an exact constant-primer or identifier match. COPE v1.2.5 was used to merge the high-quality paired reads, and each unique nucleotide sequence was defined as a clonotype. MiTCR v1.1 was used to align clonotypes to the IMGT TRBV, TRBD and TRBJ reference segments. Analysis was restricted to V-J combinations with a frequency above 0.0001, which covered 98% to 99.2% of repertoires. A TCS score was defined as the ratio between F50 (clonal expansion) and ExV (chaos), using BLOSUM62-based TCRdist between CDR3 peptides within each V-J. Welch's t-statistics and random forest reduced just over 500 V-J features to about 13, which were used in a naive Bayes classifier (R e1071). TCRdb reworked the public reads: Q25 trimming with fastp, MiXCR clone assembly, productive beta chains retained. Rows merge per CDR3 protein into single entries with the most common DNA and genes. None of the V and J calls come from the authors' own analysis; TCRdb made them. The sample records hundreds of thousands of distinct CDR3 sequences, about 20% of which are singletons. Around a third of the sample rests with the top ten.

About this clonotype itself: Its recognized antigen is unknown. Base quality data are lacking; no much larger clone is found one base away.

The TCR sequence derives from a young man with Graves' ophthalmopathy. The sequenced sample consisted of blood. The chain uses TRBV29-1 and TRBJ2-5; no D gene call is confident. CDR3 loop: CSVGVPGATRETQYF. At the DNA level, the sequence is TGCAGCGTTGGAGTCCCGGGTGCCACGAGGGAGACCCAGTACTTC. The full variable domain, with segments outside the CDR3 supplied by the reference TRBV29-1 and TRBJ2-5 proteins, appears as SAVISQKPSRDICQRGTSLTIQCQVDSQVTMMFWYRQQPGQSLTLIATANQGSEATYESGFVIDKFPISRPNLTFSTLTVSNMSPEDSSIYLCSVGVPGATRETQYFGPGTRLLVL.